This T cell receptor (beta chain) was obtained from a study of T cells after yellow fever vaccination (dated by TCRdb to about 2019). With regard to the full study: The SMART-Seq v4 Ultra Low Input RNA kit was used to prepare libraries from fractions with low cell numbers. To track T-cell clones before and after primary and booster YFV17D yellow fever vaccination, bulk TCR alpha and beta repertoires were sequenced longitudinally. Two healthy male donors made up the cohort, one aged 18 to 30 years and the other aged 30 to 40 years. Blood was collected at multiple timepoints before and after primary and secondary immunization, and bulk PBMC replicates and cell subsets were isolated. Results and caveats for the whole study, not just this receptor: After the booster, most of the clones that had expanded following primary vaccination were detected again (96% of CD4 and around 90% of CD8), which suggests that memory was broadly maintained. Computational filtering was needed because FACS-sorted repertoires could contain abundant contaminating clonotypes from the bulk population. Only a couple of donors were included in the study, so the extent to which the findings can be generalized is limited. The secondary T-cell response was found to be weaker but faster than the primary response, with a peak reached on day 5 rather than on day 15. A small fraction of clonotypes appeared in both the CD4 and CD8 compartments, likely as a result of convergent recombination.

The treatment or condition label of this sample denotes: live attenuated yellow fever vaccine strain. At each blood-draw timepoint, two biological replicates of bulk PBMCs were collected. A standard Ficoll-Paque protocol was used to isolate PBMCs from peripheral blood. RNA was extracted with TriZol from bulk PBMCs, CD4 and CD8 fractions, and dextramer-positive and dextramer-negative fractions. Reading from cysteine to phenylalanine, the CDR3 counts 14 amino acids. Left in the record is the CDR3 DNA by itself, 42 bases read in frame from the first base. The germline V gene provides CDR1 SGHDN and CDR2 FVKESK. A distance of 8 bases separates the germline ends of V and J, which lose 1 base and 3 bases respectively. The run used an Illumina NovaSeq 6000. TCR cDNA was synthesized by 5'RACE template switching, which introduced a universal primer site and unique molecular identifiers. Priming for cDNA synthesis came from both the TCR alpha and TCR beta constant segments. Two PCR steps were used to amplify libraries, with sample barcodes and sequencing adapters being added in the second step. Libraries were sequenced on Illumina HiSeq 2500 (2x100 bp) or NovaSeq (2x150 bp). Processing in the source paper ran as follows. MIGEC was used to demultiplex reads and collapse the reads into UMI consensus sequences, and MiXCR was used for V(D)J alignment. Using edgeR on replicate PBMC samples, clonotypes were called vaccine-responding if FDR was below 0.01 and the log2 fold change was above 5 up to day 15. Each bulk clonotype received a CD4 or CD8 identity based on whether the sequenced CD4 or CD8 repertoire contained that clonotype at higher abundance. TCRdb ran its own pipeline on the public reads, namely fastp trimming at Q25 and MiXCR clone calling, and kept in-frame beta chains. Each entry merges the rows of one CDR3 protein and shows their most common DNA and genes. These V and J calls derive from TCRdb rather than the authors' analysis. Here the sample has 400,000 or so distinct CDR3 sequences; 18% occur a single time. 15% to 20% of the sample rests with the top ten.

A remark on this clonotype: Its antigen is unknown. Base qualities are not provided; no much larger clone lies one nucleotide away.

The V and J genes are TRBV14 and TRBJ2-3, with no reliable assignment of the D segment. This specimen was PBMCs, taken before the yellow fever booster vaccination. The TCR comes from a man between 18 and 29 years old who received the YFV17D yellow fever vaccine. The CDR3 protein sequence reads: CASSQASNTDTQYF. The nucleotides read TGTGCCAGCAGCCAAGCTAGTAATACAGATACGCAGTATTTT.